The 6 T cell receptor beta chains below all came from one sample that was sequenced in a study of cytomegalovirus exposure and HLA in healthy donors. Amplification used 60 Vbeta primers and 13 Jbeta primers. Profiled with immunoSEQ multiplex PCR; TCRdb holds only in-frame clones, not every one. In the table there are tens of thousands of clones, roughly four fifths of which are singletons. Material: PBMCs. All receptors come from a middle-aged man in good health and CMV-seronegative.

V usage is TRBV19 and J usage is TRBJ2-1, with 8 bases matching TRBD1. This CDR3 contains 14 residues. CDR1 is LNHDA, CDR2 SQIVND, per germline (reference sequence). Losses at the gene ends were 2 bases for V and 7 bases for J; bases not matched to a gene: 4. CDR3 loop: CASSIQGARNEQFF. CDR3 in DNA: TGTGCCAGTAGTATACAGGGGGCGAGAAATGAGCAGTTCTTC.

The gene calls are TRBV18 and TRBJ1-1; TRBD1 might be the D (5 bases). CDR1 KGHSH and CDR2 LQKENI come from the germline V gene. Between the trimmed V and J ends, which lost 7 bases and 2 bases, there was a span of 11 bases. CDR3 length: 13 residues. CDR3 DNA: TGTGCCAGCTTTGACAGAGTTAACACTGAAGCTTTCTTT. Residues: CASFDRVNTEAFF. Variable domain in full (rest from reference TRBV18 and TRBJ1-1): NAGVMQNPRHLVRRRGQEARLRCSPMKGHSHVYWYRQLPEEGLKFMVYLQKENIIDESGMPKERFSAEFPKEGPSILRIQQVVRGDSAAYFCASFDRVNTEAFFGQGTRLTVV.

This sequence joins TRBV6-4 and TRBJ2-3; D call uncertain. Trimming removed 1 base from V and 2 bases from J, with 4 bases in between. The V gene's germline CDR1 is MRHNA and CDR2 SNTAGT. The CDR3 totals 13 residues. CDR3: CASSDLYTDTQYF. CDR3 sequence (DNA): TGTGCCAGCAGTGACTTATACACAGATACGCAGTATTTT.

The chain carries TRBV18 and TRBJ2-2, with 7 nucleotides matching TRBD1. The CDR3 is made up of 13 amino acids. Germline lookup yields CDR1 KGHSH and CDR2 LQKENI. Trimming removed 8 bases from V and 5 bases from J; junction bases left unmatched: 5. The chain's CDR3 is CASPDRSTGELFF. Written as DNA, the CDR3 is TGTGCCAGCCCGGACAGGTCGACCGGGGAGCTGTTTTTT.

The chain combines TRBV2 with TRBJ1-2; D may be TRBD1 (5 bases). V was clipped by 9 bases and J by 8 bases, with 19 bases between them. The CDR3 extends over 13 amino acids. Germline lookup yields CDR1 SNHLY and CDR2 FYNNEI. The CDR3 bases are TGTGCCAGTGGGCCGGGGGGTTATCGCGGCTACACCTTC. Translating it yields CASGPGGYRGYTF. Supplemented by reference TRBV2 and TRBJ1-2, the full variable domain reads EPEVTQTPSHQVTQMGQEVILRCVPISNHLYFYWYRQILGQKVEFLVSFYNNEISEKSEIFDDQFSVERPDGSNFTLKIRSTKLEDSAMYFCASGPGGYRGYTFGSGTRLTVV.

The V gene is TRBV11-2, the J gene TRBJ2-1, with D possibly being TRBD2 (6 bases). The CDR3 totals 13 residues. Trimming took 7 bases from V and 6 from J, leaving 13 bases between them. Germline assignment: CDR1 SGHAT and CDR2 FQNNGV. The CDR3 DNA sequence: TGTGCCAGCATGGTCGGAGCGGGCAATGAGCAGTTCTTC. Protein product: CASMVGAGNEQFF.